This T cell receptor beta chain emerged from a study of human T cells and chemical hapten exposure. General study results and limits: Among TCRs, those above 1 in 1000 frequency were unaffected by DPC sensitization. PT1 expanded TCR numbers rose with patch test score.

CDR3 size: 13 residues. Per germline, CDR1 MNHEY and CDR2 SVGAGI. V gave up 6 bases and J gave up 0 bases, with 9 bases separating them. Time point noted: pre-sensitization, week 0. Described treatment: therapeutic diphenylcyclopropenone sensitization with weekly scalp DPC. In TCRdb, the RACE reads were re-called with MiXCR into one record per CDR3 protein. The sample includes roughly 250,000 distinct CDR3 sequences, approximately 8.6% seen only once; the top ten take over 2%. On this clonotype itself: The antigen is undetermined.

The receptor was isolated from a woman aged 40 to 49 with alopecia areata. Some clones in this sample may be carry-over from other donors' samples. The starting material was whole blood, obtained in connection with sensitization to the hapten diphenylcyclopropenone (DPC). The genes are TRBV6-5 and TRBJ2-7; a weak D match, TRBD1 (5 bases). CDR3 loop: CASRSRVSYEQYF. The DNA of the CDR3 is TGTGCCAGCAGGTCCAGGGTCTCCTACGAGCAGTACTTC.